The sequence of this T cell receptor beta chain was determined in a study of OX40 agonist ivuxolimab in advanced cancers. Study overall: Ivuxolimab is a fully human IgG2 antibody that activates OX40 (CD134). Participants averaged about 60 years of age (range about 23 to 80) and were approximately 81% male.

TCRdb's copy holds only in-frame clones and misses some; the assay was immunoSEQ multiplex PCR. The sample carries about 12,000 clones, roughly two thirds recorded once. This clone was seen a handful of times. Germline V gene data show CDR1 as SNHLY and CDR2 as FYNNEI. V gave up 5 bases and J gave up 11 bases, with 13 bases separating them. The CDR3 runs to 13 residues. The origin of this receptor is an adult with an advanced solid tumor such as melanoma, head and neck, liver or kidney cancer. The sample in question was CD4+ or CD8+ T cells sorted from blood, obtained in a trial of the OX40 agonist ivuxolimab. The chain joins TRBV2 to TRBJ1-6; D is possibly TRBD1 (5 bases). CDR3 coding DNA: TGTGCCAGCAGTCTGGGGACCCAACCACCCCTCCACTTT. The encoded protein is CASSLGTQPPLHF.